The 32 T cell receptor beta chains in this list originate from one sample, sequenced in a study of cytomegalovirus exposure and HLA in healthy donors. The PCR had 60 Vbeta and 13 Jbeta primers. Data came from immunoSEQ multiplex PCR; TCRdb stores just in-frame clones and leaves some out. This table holds about 200,000 clones, over 60% found once. The sample comprised PBMCs. All receptors come from a man aged 18 to 35 in good health and CMV-seronegative.

The genes are TRBV28 and TRBJ1-2; no definite D call. Trimming stripped 6 bases from V and 10 bases from J, with 18 bases between. This CDR3 is built from 13 residues. Per the germline V gene, CDR1 is MDHEN and CDR2 is SYDVKM. The CDR3 spells CASRIEWANVYTF. In DNA, the CDR3 is TGTGCCAGCAGGATTGAGTGGGCTAATGTCTACACCTTC.

This clone is classed as medium-sized. V and J are TRBV5-6 and TRBJ1-3, with D tentatively TRBD1 (5 bases). Germline lookup yields CDR1 SGHDT and CDR2 YYEEEE. This CDR3 region has 15 residues. V was clipped by 4 bases and J by 0 bases, with 11 bases between them. The CDR3 here is CASSGTGASGNTIYF. The CDR3 DNA sequence: TGTGCCAGCAGCGGTACAGGAGCCTCTGGAAACACCATATATTTT.

DNA of the CDR3: TGTGCCAGCAGCAAGGGGGTGTTTAGCGGTCGAATCTTACACGAGCAGTACTTC. This encodes CASSKGVFSGRILHEQYF. The chain carries TRBV21-1 and TRBJ2-7; the D call of TRBD2 is as the table states it, not checked on the DNA. TRBV21-1 is a documented pseudogene. The CDR3 is made up of 18 amino acids.

The chain is built from TRBV25-1 and TRBJ2-6; possible D gene TRBD1, 6 bases. Trimming pared 6 bases from V and 5 bases from J, leaving 8 bases between. The CDR3 extends over 13 amino acids. CDR1 MGHDK and CDR2 SYGVNS come from the germline V gene. The CDR3 here is CASRWDRANVLTF. CDR3 DNA: TGTGCCAGCAGATGGGACAGGGCCAACGTCCTGACTTTC.

This chain uses TRBV5-1 with TRBJ2-7; 8 bases align to TRBD1. This CDR3 region has 15 residues. The J segment lost 2 bases and the V segment lost 2 bases, leaving 6 bases of the junction unmatched. Germline V CDR1 and CDR2: SGHRS, YFSETQ. CDR3 residues: CASSFGQGLPYEQYF. CDR3 bases: TGCGCCAGCAGCTTCGGACAGGGACTCCCCTACGAGCAGTACTTC.

V is TRBV4-1 and J is TRBJ2-1; 11 positions match TRBD2. The J segment lost 5 bases and the V segment lost 2 bases, leaving 5 bases of the junction unmatched. CDR3 size: 16 residues. Germline assignment: CDR1 MGHRA and CDR2 YSYEKL. This CDR3 is CASSQPTSGGNNEQFF. The CDR3 nucleotides are TGCGCCAGCAGCCAACCTACTAGCGGGGGCAACAATGAGCAGTTCTTC.

The gene calls are TRBV27 and TRBJ1-2; 7 bases map to TRBD1. This CDR3 is built from 14 residues. The J segment lost 4 bases and the V segment lost 6 bases, leaving 8 bases of the junction unmatched. Germline CDR1 is MNHEY and CDR2 is SMNVEV (reference sequence). CDR3 in DNA: TGTGCCAGCAGGGAGACAGGGACCCCCTATGGCTACACCTTC. It encodes CASRETGTPYGYTF.

The rearrangement links TRBV4-1 to TRBJ2-7, with TRBD2 matching 11 bases. The CDR3 length is 16 residues. CDR1 MGHRA and CDR2 YSYEKL come from the germline V gene. Losses at the gene ends were 1 base for V and 3 bases for J; bases not matched to a gene: 5. The DNA of the CDR3 is TGCGCCAGCAGCCAAGCGTTAGCGGGGGGGGTCTACGAGCAGTACTTC. This encodes CASSQALAGGVYEQYF.

This clone has more than one count but fewer than ten. The J gene is TRBJ1-2, the V gene TRBV7-9; tentative D call: TRBD1 (5 bases). Trimming cost V 0 bases and J 7 bases, with 12 bases left between them. CDR1 is SEHNR, CDR2 FQNEAQ, per germline (reference sequence). This CDR3 spans 14 amino acids. In nucleotides, the CDR3 is TGTGCCAGCAGCTTAGCTAGCCAGGGATCTGGCTACACCTTC. It specifies CASSLASQGSGYTF.

The chain carries TRBV5-6 and TRBJ1-3; D might be TRBD1 (6 bases). Germline V gene lookup returns CDR1 SGHDT and CDR2 YYEEEE. V lost 4 bases to trimming and J lost 1 base, with 9 bases between them. This CDR3 has 14 amino acids. The CDR3 protein is CASSPGTSGNTIYF. The CDR3 nucleotides are TGTGCCAGCAGCCCAGGGACATCTGGAAACACCATATATTTT. The entire variable domain, with the rest obtained from reference TRBV5-6 and TRBJ1-3, is as follows: DAGVTQSPTHLIKTRGQQVTLRCSPKSGHDTVSWYQQALGQGPQFIFQYYEEEERQRGNFPDRFSGHQFPNYSSELNVNALLLGDSALYLCASSPGTSGNTIYFGEGSWLTVV.

This clone was counted a few times. V usage is TRBV28 and J usage is TRBJ2-1, with D tentatively TRBD1 (6 bases). CDR1 is MDHEN, CDR2 SYDVKM, per germline. Between the trimmed V and J ends, which lost 6 bases and 0 bases, there was a span of 12 bases. There are 15 residues in the CDR3. The CDR3 sequence is CASSGRGGSYNEQFF. The CDR3, as DNA: TGTGCCAGCAGCGGCAGGGGCGGCTCCTACAATGAGCAGTTCTTC.

The J gene is TRBJ1-2, the V gene TRBV6-1, with D perhaps TRBD1 (5 bases). CDR3 length equals 11 residues. V was clipped by 9 bases and J by 4 bases, with 9 bases between them. The germline CDR1 and CDR2 sequences are MNHNS and SASEGT. The CDR3 region is CASRQLYGYTF. CDR3 nucleotide sequence: TGTGCCAGTAGACAGCTCTATGGCTACACCTTC.

This clone has just a few counts. This chain's CDR3 is CASSLGLTDTQYF. CDR3 DNA: TGTGCCAGCAGCTTAGGACTAACCGATACGCAGTATTTT. The chain has TRBV13 and TRBJ2-3; no definite D call. CDR1 PRHDT and CDR2 FYEKMQ come from the germline V gene (reference sequence). The CDR3 covers 13 residues. Trimming took off 0 bases at V and 6 bases at J, with 7 bases between the two ends. Full variable domain (rest looked up from reference TRBV13 and TRBJ2-3): AAGVIQSPRHLIKEKRETATLKCYPIPRHDTVYWYQQGPGQDPQFLISFYEKMQSDKGSIPDRFSAQQFSDYHSELNMSSLELGDSALYFCASSLGLTDTQYFGPGTRLTVL.

The chain joins TRBV9 to TRBJ2-3; 8 positions agree with TRBD2. V lost 0 bases and J lost 3; bases outside the gene matches: 6. Germline CDR1 SGDLS, CDR2 YYNGEE. This CDR3 region has 16 residues. CDR3 protein: CASSVGASGSTDTQYF. CDR3 nucleotides: TGTGCCAGCAGCGTAGGGGCGAGCGGGAGTACAGATACGCAGTATTTT.

This clone was seen more than once but under ten times. The chain uses TRBV27 and TRBJ2-7; 9 nucleotides align to TRBD2. This CDR3 comprises 15 residues. From germline, CDR1 is MNHEY and CDR2 SMNVEV (reference sequence). V lost 6 bases to trimming and J lost 2 bases; unmatched junction nucleotides: 8. The CDR3 DNA reads as TGTGCCAGCAGCGAAATAGCGGGAGAGGCCTACGAGCAGTACTTC. Protein: CASSEIAGEAYEQYF.

The chain recombines TRBV11-2 with TRBJ2-2, with a tentative D call TRBD2 (6 bases). Germline CDR1 SGHAT, CDR2 FQNNGV. Trimming took off 7 bases at V and 7 bases at J, with 22 bases between the two ends. The CDR3 spans 16 residues. CDR3 coding DNA: TGTGCCAGCACCCCCCGCGGGGACGGGAGCCTCGGGGAGCTGTTTTTT. It translates to CASTPRGDGSLGELFF.

V gene TRBV5-5 combines with J gene TRBJ2-6; the D is unclear. Germline-derived CDR1 and CDR2 are SGHKS and YYEKEE (reference sequence). V was pared by 2 bases and J by 2 bases, with 14 bases between. The CDR3 length is 17 residues. Written as DNA, the CDR3 is TGTGCCAGCAGCTTAAAAACAGCCCGGACTGGGGCCAACGTCCTGACTTTC. Residues: CASSLKTARTGANVLTF.

This rearrangement joins TRBV7-2 to TRBJ2-7; 9 nucleotides line up with TRBD1. Germline CDR1 and CDR2: SGHTA and FQGNSA. This CDR3 has 15 residues. With 5 bases clipped from V and 2 bases from J, the junction kept 7 bases outside the gene matches. The CDR3 spells CASSGSTGGPYEQYF. As DNA, the CDR3 is TGTGCCAGCAGCGGTTCGACAGGGGGGCCCTACGAGCAGTACTTC. Together with reference TRBV7-2 and TRBJ2-7, the CDR3 gives the full variable domain: GAGVSQSPSNKVTEKGKDVELRCDPISGHTALYWYRQSLGQGLEFLIYFQGNSAPDKSGLPSDRFSAERTGGSVSTLTIQRTQQEDSAVYLCASSGSTGGPYEQYFGPGTRLTVT.

The gene calls are TRBV5-1 and TRBJ2-6; TRBD1 is a possible D gene (5 bases). The CDR3 has 15 residues. Germline V CDR1 and CDR2: SGHRS, YFSETQ. Trimming shortened V by 0 bases and J by 3 bases, and 7 bases separated the two germline ends. The CDR3 coding sequence is TGCGCCAGCAGCTTGGGGGGCAATGGGGCCAACGTCCTGACTTTC. Translating gives CASSLGGNGANVLTF.

V and J are TRBV6-5 and TRBJ2-7; 10 bases match TRBD1. Germline V lookup: CDR1 MNHEY, CDR2 SVGAGI. CDR3 length: 14 residues. The trim removed 7 bases at V and 1 base at J, leaving 4 bases unmatched. CDR3 sequence reads: CASNPGQGSYEQYF. The DNA for the CDR3 is TGTGCCAGCAATCCGGGACAGGGGTCCTACGAGCAGTACTTC.

This clone has more than one count but fewer than ten. This chain joins TRBV28 and TRBJ1-5, with 7 bases lining up with TRBD1. After removal of 9 bases from V and 4 bases from J, the junction contained 9 bases not matched to a gene. The germline V gene encodes CDR1 MDHEN and CDR2 SYDVKM. The CDR3 consists of 14 residues. The CDR3 sequence: CASHPRTGNQPQHF. The DNA of the CDR3 is TGTGCCAGTCATCCCAGGACAGGTAATCAGCCCCAGCATTTT.

The rearrangement links TRBV4-1 to TRBJ1-2, with 7 bases lining up with TRBD1. Germline trimming cut 0 bases from V and 4 bases from J; bases unmatched to any gene: 8. Germline V gene data show CDR1 as MGHRA and CDR2 as YSYEKL. This CDR3 has 16 amino acids. Written as DNA, the CDR3 is TGCGCCAGCAGCCAAGATTCGCCAGGGGGAGGCTATGGCTACACCTTC. Translation: CASSQDSPGGGYGYTF.

This clone was seen just once. This chain links TRBV10-3 with TRBJ2-7; D is unresolved. The CDR3 is made up of 12 amino acids. The V end was cut by 0 bases, the J end by 4 bases, with 4 bases between. CDR1 is ENHRY, CDR2 SYGVKD, per germline. The CDR3 region is CAISESTYEQYF. For the CDR3, the DNA is TGTGCCATCAGTGAGTCAACTTACGAGCAGTACTTC.

The J gene is TRBJ1-2, the V gene TRBV5-1; a possible D gene is TRBD1 (6 bases). The CDR3 is made up of 12 amino acids. With 0 bases removed from V and 6 bases from J, the gap between germline ends came to 6 bases. Looked up from germline, CDR1 is SGHRS and CDR2 is YFSETQ. CDR3 DNA: TGCGCCAGCAGCTTGGAGGGGGATGGCTACACCTTC. This sequence encodes CASSLEGDGYTF.

The chain has TRBV5-1 and TRBJ1-1; D might be TRBD1 (6 bases). The CDR3 spans 11 residues. Germline V gene data show CDR1 as SGHRS and CDR2 as YFSETQ. Trimming took off 3 bases at V and 8 bases at J, with 8 bases between the two ends. The CDR3, as DNA: TGCGCCAGCAGCTCAGGGGTGGAAGCTTTCTTT. Encoded protein: CASSSGVEAFF.

The V call is TRBV30, the J call TRBJ2-2; the match to TRBD1 covers 9 bases. The CDR3 contains 15 residues. CDR1 is GTSNPN and CDR2 is SVGIG in the germline V gene (reference sequence). Losses at the gene ends were 2 bases for V and 4 bases for J; bases not matched to a gene: 5. Here the CDR3 DNA reads TGTGCCTGGAGTCCAGGGACAGGGATCACCGGGGAGCTGTTTTTT. Protein product: CAWSPGTGITGELFF.

The chain has TRBV6-1 and TRBJ2-2; D is undetermined. The CDR3 length is 12 residues. Germline V gene lookup returns CDR1 MNHNS and CDR2 SASEGT. With 7 bases removed from V and 1 base from J, the gap between germline ends came to 4 bases. CDR3 nucleotide sequence: TGTGCCAGCACCAGGAACACCGGGGAGCTGTTTTTT. Translating it yields CASTRNTGELFF.

The chain employs TRBV5-1 and TRBJ2-1; D perhaps matches TRBD2 (7 bases). The germline CDR1 and CDR2 sequences are SGHRS and YFSETQ. This CDR3 spans 13 amino acids. Trimming cost V 0 bases and J 15 bases, with 16 bases left between them. The DNA for the CDR3 is TGCGCCAGCAGCTTGGAGTCTCCCCGGGGGGCGTTCTTC. Translated, it gives CASSLESPRGAFF. The full variable domain, completed using reference TRBV5-1 and TRBJ2-1, is KAGVTQTPRYLIKTRGQQVTLSCSPISGHRSVSWYQQTPGQGLQFLFEYFSETQRNKGNFPGRFSGRQFSNSRSEMNVSTLELGDSALYLCASSLESPRGAFFGPGTRLTVL.

V and J are TRBV11-3 and TRBJ2-1; D might be TRBD2 (5 bases). Looked up from germline, CDR1 is SGHNT and CDR2 is YENEEA. Trimming removed 1 base from V and 7 bases from J, with 14 bases in between. The CDR3 sequence is 15 residues long. Written as DNA, the CDR3 is TGTGCCAGCAGCTTAGGTGGGAGCGGTGGAAATGAGCAGTTCTTC. This codes for CASSLGGSGGNEQFF. Filled out from reference TRBV11-3 and TRBJ2-1, the complete variable domain reads EAGVVQSPRYKIIEKKQPVAFWCNPISGHNTLYWYLQNLGQGPELLIRYENEEAVDDSQLPKDRFSAERLKGVDSTLKIQPAELGDSAVYLCASSLGGSGGNEQFFGPGTRLTVL.

The genes are TRBV12-5 and TRBJ1-1; 11 bases align to TRBD1. The V and J ends lost 4 bases and 5 bases, in that order; junction bases with no gene match: 6. Looked up from germline, CDR1 is LGHNT and CDR2 is FRNRAP. This CDR3 is 15 amino acids long. CDR3 sequence (DNA): TGTGCTAGTGGTTCGGGGACAGGGGGAAATACTGAAGCTTTCTTT. Amino acid sequence: CASGSGTGGNTEAFF.

Here the CDR3 DNA reads TGCGCCAGCAGCCATGGGACAGGGGTTGCAGATACGCAGTATTTT. Translated, it gives CASSHGTGVADTQYF. The chain uses TRBV5-1 and TRBJ2-3; 10 bases match TRBD1. Germline CDR1 SGHRS, CDR2 YFSETQ. The CDR3 extends over 15 amino acids. Unmatched junction bases numbered 6, after V lost 4 bases and J lost 4 bases.

The rearrangement uses TRBV15 and TRBJ2-5; D is uncertain. V gave up 0 bases and J gave up 0 bases, with 5 bases separating them. The germline V gene encodes CDR1 LNHNV and CDR2 YYDKDF (reference sequence). This CDR3 is built from 14 residues. CDR3: CATSRDRNQETQYF. CDR3 DNA sequence: TGTGCCACCAGCAGAGACAGGAACCAAGAGACCCAGTACTTC.